The T cell receptor beta chain described here comes from a study of blood T cells in healthy people across ages. Alongside a J-beta primer mix, a sample-barcoded 5' primer served in a second PCR lasting about 7 to 12 cycles. TCRdb re-called the 5' RACE reads with MiXCR, one entry per CDR3 protein. This table has about 800,000 distinct CDR3 sequences, roughly 25% appearing once. Study-level results: Reliance upon unsorted PBMCs precluded definitive naive versus antigen-experienced comparison.

Comments on this clonotype: Antigen: not known.

CDR1 and CDR2 (germline): SQVTM, ANQGSEA. Trimming removed 0 bases from V and 0 bases from J, with 12 bases in between. This CDR3 spans 15 amino acids. Total RNA extraction produced at least 5.5 micrograms (per sample) for the study. The same data also contributed to another study, on T cells of mothers and their children. That paper states: Each 15 ul cDNA reaction used approximately 1.6 ug RNA; all RNA was used.

The receptor was isolated from a boy aged 10-17 years in good health. Input material: blood. The V gene is TRBV29-1, the J gene TRBJ2-7; D is ambiguous. The DNA for the CDR3 is TGCAGCGTTGAAGATCACGGTCTTAGCTCCTACGAGCAGTACTTC. This gives the protein CSVEDHGLSSYEQYF.